The T cell receptor (beta chain) described here comes from a study of CD8+CD57+ T cells in acquired aplastic anemia. Background on the study: The study obtained an average of approximately 2.9 ug of DNA from sorted CD4+ and CD8+ cells.

This clonotype appeared many times. The study profiled TCR beta VDJ and CDR3 using genomic DNA as template. TCRdb itself ran the reads through MiXCR, one entry per CDR3 protein. The sample includes 200,000 to 250,000 distinct CDR3 sequences, 34% of them seen just once. Germline values: CDR1 LNHNV, CDR2 YYDKDF (reference sequence). There are 14 residues in the CDR3. Trimming removed 1 base from V and 0 bases from J, with 7 bases in between. Source material: sorted CD4+, CD8+, or CD8+CD57+ T cells (not recorded which) from PBMCs. This sequence joins TRBV15 and TRBJ2-7; unclear D gene. The source of this sequence is a human donor in good health, serving as a control. The CDR3, as DNA: TGTGCCACCAGCAGAGGAGGTGGCTCCTACGAGCAGTACTTC. Amino acids: CATSRGGGSYEQYF.